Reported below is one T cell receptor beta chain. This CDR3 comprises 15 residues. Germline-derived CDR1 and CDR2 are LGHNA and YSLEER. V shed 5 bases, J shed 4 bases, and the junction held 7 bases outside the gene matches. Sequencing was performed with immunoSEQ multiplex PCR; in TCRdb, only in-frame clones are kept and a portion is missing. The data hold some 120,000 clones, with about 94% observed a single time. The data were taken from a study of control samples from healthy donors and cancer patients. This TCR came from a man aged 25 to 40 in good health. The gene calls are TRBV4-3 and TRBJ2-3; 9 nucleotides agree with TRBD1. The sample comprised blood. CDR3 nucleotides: TGCGCCAGCAGCTGGGACAGGGATGGAGCAGATACGCAGTATTTT. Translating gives CASSWDRDGADTQYF.